This T cell receptor (beta chain) was captured in a study of blood T cell repertoires in COVID-19. Study in general: Spain, Italy and the United States supplied samples that represented acute and convalescent COVID-19. Sample material is recorded as cDNA or gDNA derived from T cells, B-cell-depleted T cells, or PBMCs.

CDR3 size: 14 residues. Trimming removed 4 bases at V and 8 bases at J, with 12 bases between. Germline V lookup: CDR1 SGHDN, CDR2 FVKESK. Original processing methods: Researchers report that nucleated cell counts were estimated from reference gene primer amplification. The repertoire was sequenced with immunoSEQ multiplex PCR; TCRdb's copy has only in-frame clones and lacks some. For V, J and clone size, that table is used; D and trimming come from the DNA. The sample holds about 9,900 clones, about 81% seen once. The gene calls are TRBV14 and TRBJ1-6; D remains unclear. The TCR sequence derives from a man in his fifties or sixties with active COVID-19. Source material: peripheral blood. CDR3 bases: TGTGCCAGCAGCCGCAGGAAAGTGGATTCACCCCTCCACTTT. It encodes CASSRRKVDSPLHF.